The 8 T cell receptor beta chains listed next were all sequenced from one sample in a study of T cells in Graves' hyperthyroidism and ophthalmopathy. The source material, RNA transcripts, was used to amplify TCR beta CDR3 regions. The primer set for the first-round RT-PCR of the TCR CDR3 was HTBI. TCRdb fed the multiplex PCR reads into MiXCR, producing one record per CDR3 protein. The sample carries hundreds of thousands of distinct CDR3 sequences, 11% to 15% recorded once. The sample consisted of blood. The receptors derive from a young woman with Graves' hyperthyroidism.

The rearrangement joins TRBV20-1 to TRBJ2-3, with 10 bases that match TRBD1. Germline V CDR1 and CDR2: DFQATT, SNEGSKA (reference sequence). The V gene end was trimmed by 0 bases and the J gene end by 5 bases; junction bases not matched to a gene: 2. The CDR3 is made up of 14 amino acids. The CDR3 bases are TGCAGTGCTAGAGACGACAGGGGGCGAGATACGCAGTATTTT. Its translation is CSARDDRGRDTQYF.

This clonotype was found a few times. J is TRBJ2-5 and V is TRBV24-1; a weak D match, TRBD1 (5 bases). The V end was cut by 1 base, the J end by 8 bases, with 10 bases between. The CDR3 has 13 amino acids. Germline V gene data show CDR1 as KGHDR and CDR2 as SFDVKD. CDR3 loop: CATSDLKGETQYF. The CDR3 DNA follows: TGTGCCACCAGTGATTTAAAAGGGGAAACCCAGTACTTC.

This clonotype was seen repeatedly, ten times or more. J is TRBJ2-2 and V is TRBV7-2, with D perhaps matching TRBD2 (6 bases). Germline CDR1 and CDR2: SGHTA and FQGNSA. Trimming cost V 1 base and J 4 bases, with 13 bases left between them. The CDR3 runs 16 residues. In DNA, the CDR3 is TGTGCCAGCAGCTTAGAGGCGGGACGGCGCACCGGGGAGCTGTTTTTT. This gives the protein CASSLEAGRRTGELFF. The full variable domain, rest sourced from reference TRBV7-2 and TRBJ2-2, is GAGVSQSPSNKVTEKGKDVELRCDPISGHTALYWYRQSLGQGLEFLIYFQGNSAPDKSGLPSDRFSAERTGGSVSTLTIQRTQQEDSAVYLCASSLEAGRRTGELFFGEGSRLTVL.

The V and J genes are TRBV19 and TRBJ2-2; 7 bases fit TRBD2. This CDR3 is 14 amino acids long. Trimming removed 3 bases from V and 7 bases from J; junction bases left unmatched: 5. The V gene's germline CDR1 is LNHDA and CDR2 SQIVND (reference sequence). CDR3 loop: CASSIAGVNGELFF. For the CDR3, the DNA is TGTGCCAGTAGTATCGCGGGAGTCAACGGGGAGCTGTTTTTT.

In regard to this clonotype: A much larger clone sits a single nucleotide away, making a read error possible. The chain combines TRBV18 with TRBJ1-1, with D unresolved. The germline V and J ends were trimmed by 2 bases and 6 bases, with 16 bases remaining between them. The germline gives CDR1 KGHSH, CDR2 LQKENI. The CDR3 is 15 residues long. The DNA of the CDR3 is TGTGCCAGCTCACCATTTCAGGATAAGAGAGCTGAAGCTTTCTTT. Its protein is CASSPFQDKRAEAFF.

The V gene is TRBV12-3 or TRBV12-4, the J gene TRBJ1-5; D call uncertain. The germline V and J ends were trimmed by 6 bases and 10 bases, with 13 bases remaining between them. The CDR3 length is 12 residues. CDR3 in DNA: TGTGCCAGCAGAGACCCACCTGGCCCCCAGCATTTT. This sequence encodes CASRDPPGPQHF.

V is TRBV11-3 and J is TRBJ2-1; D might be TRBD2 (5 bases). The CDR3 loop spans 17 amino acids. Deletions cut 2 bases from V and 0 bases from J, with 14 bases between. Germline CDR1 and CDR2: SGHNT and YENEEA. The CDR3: CASSLPLPGSSYNEQFF. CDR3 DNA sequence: TGTGCCAGCAGCTTACCCTTACCGGGGAGCTCCTACAATGAGCAGTTCTTC. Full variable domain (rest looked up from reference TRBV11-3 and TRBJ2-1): EAGVVQSPRYKIIEKKQPVAFWCNPISGHNTLYWYLQNLGQGPELLIRYENEEAVDDSQLPKDRFSAERLKGVDSTLKIQPAELGDSAVYLCASSLPLPGSSYNEQFFGPGTRLTVL.

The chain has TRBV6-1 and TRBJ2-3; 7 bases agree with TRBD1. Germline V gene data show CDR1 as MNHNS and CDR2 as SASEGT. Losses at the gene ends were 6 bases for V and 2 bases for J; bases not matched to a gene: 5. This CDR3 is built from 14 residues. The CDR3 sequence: CASRLGQFTDTQYF. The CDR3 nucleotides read TGTGCCAGCAGGCTGGGACAGTTCACAGATACGCAGTATTTT.